One sample yielded the 19 T cell receptor beta chains listed below, sequenced in a study of blood T cells in healthy people across ages. A J-beta primer mix and a sample-barcoded 5' primer were used in a second PCR of about 7 to 12 cycles. TCRdb reanalysed the 5' RACE reads using MiXCR and keeps one entry per CDR3 protein. Of nearly 800,000 distinct CDR3 sequences in the sample, 20% to 25% were seen once. The sample was also reused in another study, on T cells of mothers and their children.

Material: blood. These receptor sequences come from a boy younger than 18 in good health.

This clonotype was seen a few times. The V gene is TRBV12-3 or TRBV12-4, the J gene TRBJ2-7, with D possibly matching TRBD1 (5 bases). V lost 6 bases and J lost 0, with 12 bases in between. CDR3 length equals 14 residues. The DNA of the CDR3 is TGTGCCAGCAGGCTCGACAGTACCTCCTACGAGCAGTACTTC. Its translation: CASRLDSTSYEQYF.

The chain has TRBV10-3 and TRBJ2-3, with 7 bases that match TRBD1. This CDR3 comprises 14 residues. V was clipped by 4 bases and J by 6 bases; unmatched bases: 7. Germline values: CDR1 ENHRY, CDR2 SYGVKD. CDR3 region: CAISGEGARDTQYF. The CDR3 nucleotides are TGTGCCATCAGTGGAGAGGGGGCGAGGGATACGCAGTATTTT.

This clonotype was seen a handful of times. The chain uses TRBV6-1 and TRBJ2-5, with a weak D call TRBD2 (5 bases). The J call is uncertain, as TRBJ2-7 better fits the DNA end. This CDR3 comprises 14 residues. Germline lookup yields CDR1 MNHNS and CDR2 SASEGT. The CDR3 loop is CASTGFGPPYEQYF. CDR3 DNA: TGTGCCAGCACGGGGTTCGGACCTCCCTACGAGCAGTACTTC.

This clonotype was seen more than once but under ten times. CDR3 region: CSAPRGDGGKNIQYF. CDR3 DNA: TGCAGTGCTCCTAGAGGGGACGGGGGGAAAAACATTCAGTACTTC. The chain links TRBV20-1 to TRBJ2-4, with 7 positions matching TRBD2. The CDR3 runs to 15 residues. Germline trimming cut 5 bases from V and 4 bases from J; bases unmatched to any gene: 11. Germline-derived CDR1 and CDR2 are DFQATT and SNEGSKA (reference sequence).

This clonotype was detected a few times. CDR3 DNA: TGTGCCAGCAGCCTTCAGACAGGGAGAGATACGCAGTATTTT. Encoded protein: CASSLQTGRDTQYF. This chain links TRBV28 with TRBJ2-3, with TRBD1 identical over 7 bases. Germline assignment: CDR1 MDHEN and CDR2 SYDVKM. The CDR3 is made up of 14 amino acids. V was pared by 6 bases and J by 5 bases, with 8 bases of the junction left unmatched.

The CDR3, as DNA: TGCAGTGCCGTTTCACGACAGGGACAAGAGACCCAGTACTTC. Protein: CSAVSRQGQETQYF. V and J are TRBV20-1 and TRBJ2-5; TRBD1 matches at 7 bases. CDR1 and CDR2 (germline): DFQATT, SNEGSKA (reference sequence). The V gene end was trimmed by 6 bases and the J gene end by 2 bases; junction bases not matched to a gene: 9. This CDR3 is 14 amino acids long.

With respect to this clonotype: One junction end disagrees with the germline gene, perhaps due to a read error. V and J are TRBV12-3 or TRBV12-4 and TRBJ2-5; D assignment may be TRBD1 or TRBD2 (7 bases each). The J call may be wrong; the DNA end is better matched by TRBJ2-1. The CDR3 has 15 amino acids. CDR3 nucleotides: TGTGCCAGCAGGGGAGGGGGCTCCGCTTACAGTGAGCAGTTCTTC. Translated, it gives CASRGGGSAYSEQFF.

The CDR3 sequence: CASSQVGVCELEQYF. In DNA, the CDR3 is TGTGCCAGCAGCCAAGTGGGGGTCTGTGAGCTCGAGCAGTACTTC. The chain uses TRBV3-1 and TRBJ2-7, with D perhaps given as TRBD1 or TRBD2 (5 bases each). In germline, CDR1 is LGHDT, CDR2 YNNKEL (reference sequence). Trimming left V 1 base short and J 6 bases short, with 16 bases between. This CDR3 is 15 amino acids long.

This clonotype came up a few times. The genes are TRBV27 and TRBJ2-6; a weak D match, TRBD1 (6 bases). This CDR3 is built from 17 residues. Per the germline V gene, CDR1 is MNHEY and CDR2 is SMNVEV (reference sequence). Trimming took 3 bases from V and 0 from J, leaving 12 bases between them. The CDR3 region is CASSFGQFVSGANVLTF. CDR3 coding DNA: TGTGCCAGCAGTTTCGGACAGTTCGTCTCTGGGGCCAACGTCCTGACTTTC.

This clonotype was recorded once. The J gene is TRBJ1-1, the V gene TRBV6-6; D gene unclear. The CDR3 has 14 amino acids. Germline V lookup: CDR1 MNHNY, CDR2 SVGAGI (reference sequence). V was clipped by 6 bases and J by 1 base, with 12 bases between them. The chain's CDR3 is CASRYREPNTEAFF. As DNA, the CDR3 is TGTGCCAGCAGATACCGGGAGCCGAACACTGAAGCTTTCTTT.

V is TRBV29-1 and J is TRBJ2-5; 9 nucleotides agree with TRBD1. V lost 0 bases, J lost 4 bases, and 6 bases stayed unmatched. Germline CDR1 reads SQVTM; CDR2 reads ANQGSEA. This CDR3 has 15 amino acids. In DNA, the CDR3 is TGCAGCGTTGAAGACCAGGGACAGGGTGGAGAGACCCAGTACTTC. It yields the protein CSVEDQGQGGETQYF.

This chain uses TRBV4-3 with TRBJ2-7; 9 bases fit TRBD2. The CDR3 is 19 amino acids. With V trimmed by 1 base and J by 5 bases, 18 bases remained unmatched. CDR1 LGHNA and CDR2 YSLEER come from the germline V gene. In DNA, the CDR3 is TGCGCCAGCAGCCAAGGTCAGGGTTTCAGCGGGAGGTCTTTCGACGAGCAGTACTTC. Translating gives CASSQGQGFSGRSFDEQYF.

This chain links TRBV6-1 with TRBJ2-6, with D possibly matching TRBD1 (5 bases). The germline gives CDR1 MNHNS, CDR2 SASEGT. Between the trimmed V and J ends, which lost 6 bases and 0 bases, there was a span of 15 bases. This CDR3 is 17 amino acids long. The CDR3 bases are TGTGCCAGCAGCCCAGGGCCTTTTTTCTCTGGGGCCAACGTCCTGACTTTC. It is translated as CASSPGPFFSGANVLTF.

This clonotype was counted once. The chain recombines TRBV12-3 or TRBV12-4 with TRBJ2-3; 9 nucleotides match TRBD1. Trimming removed 5 bases from V and 4 bases from J; junction bases left unmatched: 13. This CDR3 has 17 amino acids. CDR3 nucleotides: TGTGCCAGCAGTCCAACCGACAGGGGGGTGGGGGCAGATACGCAGTATTTT. Its translation is CASSPTDRGVGADTQYF.

The CDR3 DNA sequence: TGTGCCAGCAGCGCAACGGGGGACCGGGGGCAGGGGATCTATGAGCAGTTCTTC. Translated, it gives CASSATGDRGQGIYEQFF. The rearrangement joins TRBV7-9 to TRBJ2-1; D may match TRBD1 or TRBD2 (6 bases each). Germline CDR1 reads SEHNR; CDR2 reads FQNEAQ (reference sequence). This CDR3 region has 18 residues. Trimming took off 5 bases at V and 8 bases at J, with 28 bases between the two ends.

This clonotype was seen a few times. The genes are TRBV29-1 and TRBJ2-1; TRBD2 aligns across 10 bases. With 8 bases clipped from V and 9 bases from J, the junction kept 10 bases outside the gene matches. CDR3 size: 13 residues. CDR1 is SQVTM, CDR2 ANQGSEA, per germline. CDR3 amino acids: CSLSLAGAGEQFF. The CDR3 region has the DNA TGCAGCCTGTCGCTAGCGGGAGCAGGTGAGCAGTTCTTC.

In this sample, this clonotype turned up a few times. The rearrangement links TRBV4-3 to TRBJ2-1, with D perhaps TRBD2 (5 bases). V gave up 1 base and J gave up 7 bases, with 14 bases separating them. The CDR3 covers 15 residues. CDR1 is LGHNA, CDR2 YSLEER, per germline. Here the CDR3 DNA reads TGCGCCAGCAGCCAAGGCTCGGGGATGGAGAATGAGCAGTTCTTC. This sequence encodes CASSQGSGMENEQFF.

The table lists this clonotype with a count of one. This chain joins TRBV20-1 and TRBJ2-1, with 8 bases lining up with TRBD2. The germline V gene encodes CDR1 DFQATT and CDR2 SNEGSKA (reference sequence). The CDR3 sequence is 13 residues long. Trimming cost V 3 bases and J 7 bases; bases outside gene matches: 5. The CDR3 protein is CSARQRGWNEQFF. The CDR3 DNA sequence: TGCAGTGCTAGGCAGCGGGGGTGGAATGAGCAGTTCTTC.

This chain links TRBV12-3 or TRBV12-4 with TRBJ1-1, with D maybe TRBD1 (5 bases). The V end lost 6 bases, the J end lost 3 bases, and 11 bases lay between the germline ends. There are 13 residues in the CDR3. CDR3 amino acids: CASSKRGYTEAFF. The CDR3 region has the DNA TGTGCCAGCAGCAAGAGGGGATACACTGAAGCTTTCTTT.